This T cell receptor beta chain was obtained from a study of CD8 T cells in ankylosing spondylitis. Study observations and caveats: There were earlier reports of some motif variants in reactive arthritis synovial fluid and blood. Peripheral blood samples showed relatively rare disease-linked clones, and these clones were CD8+. There was a TCR beta motif, made of roughly eight highly homologous variants, that appeared characteristic of ankylosing spondylitis blood. Reportedly, matched ankylosing spondylitis synovial fluid was significantly enriched for disease-linked clones.

This CDR3 spans 16 amino acids. The germline V gene encodes CDR1 MNHEY and CDR2 SVGEGT. Trimming removed 5 bases at V and 0 bases at J, with 14 bases between. Each CDR3 protein gets one entry after TCRdb re-called the 5' RACE reads with MiXCR. The profile shows approximately 140,000 distinct CDR3 sequences, approximately 8.4% of them singletons. This clonotype was recorded a few times. Its antigen is still unknown. The TCR sequence derives from a male donor with ankylosing spondylitis. The chain couples TRBV6-2 or TRBV6-3 to TRBJ2-1; perhaps TRBD1 as D (7 bases). The sequencing sample was made of synovial fluid, either unsorted or a sorted T cell fraction (not recorded which). The CDR3 DNA reads as TGTGCCAGCAGTCCCGGCGGGACAGCCTCCTACAATGAGCAGTTCTTC. This sequence encodes CASSPGGTASYNEQFF.